The TCR beta chain described here comes from a study of CD8 T cells in Susac syndrome. cDNA came from about 0.5 to 1 ug RNA primed by random hexamers. Amplification of the TCR beta CDR3 was carried out by immunoSEQ multiplex PCR, which spanned a total of 54 Vbeta and 13 Jbeta segments. TCRdb processed the immunoSEQ multiplex PCR reads anew with MiXCR; each CDR3 protein has one entry. This table holds approximately 160,000 distinct CDR3 sequences, about 91% found once. In its sample, this clonotype was seen once. Sequencing of TCR beta was carried out in blood CD8+ and CD4+ T cells. The sequencing input was CD4+ T cells from PBMCs. The TCR originated in a human donor in good health.

The CDR3 DNA is TGTGCCATCCGGACAGGCGCTGAGACCCAGTACTTC. It encodes CAIRTGAETQYF. V and J are TRBV10-3 and TRBJ2-5; 7 bases fit TRBD1. The CDR3 extends over 12 amino acids. The trim removed 8 bases at V and 5 bases at J, leaving 5 bases unmatched. CDR1 is ENHRY and CDR2 is SYGVKD in the germline V gene.